Below are 18 T cell receptor beta chains sequenced from a single sample in a study of T cells in women clearing cervical HPV infection. Method: immunoSEQ multiplex PCR; TCRdb's copy keeps in-frame clones and lacks some. The table lists around 39,000 clones. Sequenced sample: blood buffy coat. The receptor set was obtained from a woman aged 18-70 years with a cervical HPV16 infection that either progressed to CIN3+ or cleared (not recorded which).

In the case of this clone: The CDR3 end is not reached by the read, which stops 3 residues before it; the germline J gene fills it in. The rearrangement joins TRBV19 to TRBJ1-4, with TRBD1 identical over 9 bases. This CDR3 contains 14 residues. The V gene's germline CDR1 is LNHDA and CDR2 SQIVND (reference sequence). J lost 8 bases, V lost 8 bases, and 9 bases had no gene match. CDR3 DNA (partial): TGTGCCAGTGGGACAGGGATCTTAGGAGAAAAA. Translating it yields CASGTGILGEK. The CDR3 reads in full as CASGTGILGEKLFF. Looking up the rest from reference TRBV19 and TRBJ1-4 gives the full variable domain: DGGITQSPKYLFRKEGQNVTLSCEQNLNHDAMYWYRQDPGQGLRLIYYSQIVNDFQKGDIAEGYSVSREKKESFPLTVTSAQKNPTAFYLCASGTGILGEKLFFGSGTQLSVL.

To note about this clone: The observed sequence ends 3 residues before the CDR3 terminus, with the missing tail filled in from the germline J gene. The chain combines TRBV20-1 with TRBJ1-4; perhaps TRBD1 as D (5 bases). V gave up 4 bases and J gave up 6 bases, with 18 bases separating them. CDR1 and CDR2 (germline): DFQATT, SNEGSKA (reference sequence). The CDR3 is made up of 15 amino acids. The CDR3 bases that were read are TGCAGTGCTACCCCCCGGGAGGGGATGGATGAAAAA. Translated, it gives CSATPREGMDEK. The CDR3 in full is CSATPREGMDEKLFF.

About this clone: Read sequence stops 3 residues before the CDR3 end, and the germline J gene provides the missing end. The gene calls are TRBV10-3 and TRBJ1-2; 8 bases line up with TRBD1. CDR1 is ENHRY and CDR2 is SYGVKD in the germline V gene. CDR3 length: 13 residues. Partial CDR3 DNA: TGTGCCATCAGTGAGCTGGACAGGGCTGAT. This sequence encodes CAISELDRAD. The whole CDR3 sequence is CAISELDRADYTF.

In regard to this clone: A read error may account for a junction end that differs from germline. Within the sample, other DNA sequences also encode this same CDR3. This CDR3 is CASSLGGLGNTIYF. CDR3 DNA, as far as it was read: TGTGCCAGCAGCTTAGGGGGGCTGGGAAACACG. The V and J genes are TRBV7-2 and TRBJ1-3; maybe TRBD1 (6 bases). With the read ending 3 residues before the CDR3 end, the germline J gene is used to fill in that end. In germline, CDR1 is SGHTA, CDR2 FQGNSA. This CDR3 is 14 amino acids long.

Comment on this clone: The read falls 3 residues short of the CDR3 end, and the missing part is taken from the germline J gene. The J gene is TRBJ1-2, the V gene TRBV7-9; D is possibly TRBD1 (5 bases). Germline assignment: CDR1 SEHNR and CDR2 FQNEAQ (reference sequence). CDR3 length: 13 residues. V was pared by 5 bases and J by 6 bases, with 13 bases between. CDR3 residues: CASSPGSSHGYTF. CDR3 DNA, as far as it was read: TGTGCCAGCAGCCCAGGGTCGAGTCATGGC.

Its frequency marks this clone as medium-sized. The CDR3 end lies 3 residues beyond the end of the read and is filled in from the germline J gene. This chain uses TRBV29-1 with TRBJ2-3, with D uncertain. CDR3 size: 14 residues. Germline CDR1 reads SQVTM; CDR2 reads ANQGSEA. The V end was cut by 0 bases, the J end by 1 base, with 8 bases between. CDR3 DNA, as far as it was read: TGCAGCGTTGAAGACTTGAGCGGCACAGATACG. This translates into CSVEDLSGTDT. The whole CDR3 protein is CSVEDLSGTDTQYF.

A note on this clone: The read ends 3 residues shy of where the CDR3 ends; the end is completed using the germline J gene. The V gene is TRBV4-2, the J gene TRBJ2-7, with 10 nucleotides matching TRBD1. CDR1 LGHNA and CDR2 YNFKEQ come from the germline V gene. CDR3 length: 14 amino acids. V trimming: 4 bases; J trimming: 1 base; junction bases outside the gene matches: 1. CDR3 DNA, as far as it was read: TGTGCCAGCAGCCCGGACAGGGGGTCCTACGAG. Its protein product is CASSPDRGSYE. In full, the CDR3 reads CASSPDRGSYEQYF.

As regards this clone: Coverage ceases 3 residues before the CDR3 finishes, and the germline J gene fills in the end. This sequence joins TRBV6-1 and TRBJ1-2, with 11 bases that match TRBD1. Germline CDR1 is MNHNS and CDR2 is SASEGT. This CDR3 comprises 15 residues. CDR3 DNA, as far as it was read: TGTGCCAGCAGTGGGGGGACAGGGGGGGCCTACGAC. Its translation: CASSGGTGGAYD. The entire CDR3 protein reads CASSGGTGGAYDYTF.

As to this clone: The read ends 3 residues shy of where the CDR3 ends; the end is completed using the germline J gene. This rearrangement joins TRBV19 to TRBJ2-2; D uncertain. Trimming cost V 6 bases and J 6 bases, with 11 bases left between them. Per the germline V gene, CDR1 is LNHDA and CDR2 is SQIVND (reference sequence). This CDR3 has 13 amino acids. CDR3 protein: CASRPLGAGELFF. The part of the CDR3 DNA that was read is TGTGCCAGTAGACCCCTAGGAGCCGGGGAG. Full variable domain (remainder filled in from reference TRBV19 and TRBJ2-2): DGGITQSPKYLFRKEGQNVTLSCEQNLNHDAMYWYRQDPGQGLRLIYYSQIVNDFQKGDIAEGYSVSREKKESFPLTVTSAQKNPTAFYLCASRPLGAGELFFGEGSRLTVL.

Details on this clone: The read falls 3 residues short of the CDR3 end, and the missing part is taken from the germline J gene. V gene TRBV20-1 combines with J gene TRBJ2-3, with D uncertain. This CDR3 region has 11 residues. The germline V gene has CDR1 DFQATT and CDR2 SNEGSKA (reference sequence). The chain's CDR3 is CSARSAETQYF. CDR3 bases read: TGCAGTGCTAGGTCGGCGGAGACG.

On this clone itself: The CDR3 extends 3 residues past the end of the read, so its final part is completed from the germline J gene. The chain recombines TRBV6-2 or TRBV6-3 with TRBJ1-5; a possible D gene is TRBD1 (5 bases). This CDR3 has 12 amino acids. The germline CDR1 and CDR2 sequences are MNHEY and SVGEGT. Incomplete CDR3 DNA: TGTGCCAGCAGTACCCCAGGGATTCCC. Translation gives CASSTPGIP. From start to end, the CDR3 is CASSTPGIPQHF.

In the case of this clone: Read sequence stops 3 residues before the CDR3 end, and the germline J gene provides the missing end. V and J are TRBV2 and TRBJ2-1; maybe TRBD2 (6 bases). The CDR3 extends over 16 amino acids. Germline-derived CDR1 and CDR2 are SNHLY and FYNNEI. V was cut by 4 bases and J by 0 bases, with 13 bases left in between. The DNA read from the CDR3 is TGTGCCAGCAGTGCCGGCGGGGCGAGCTCCTACAATGAG. Protein product: CASSAGGASSYNE. The full CDR3 is CASSAGGASSYNEQFF.

Turning to this clone: Read sequence stops 3 residues before the CDR3 end, and the germline J gene provides the missing end. The chain employs TRBV5-6 and TRBJ1-2; D is perhaps TRBD1 (6 bases). V was shortened by 3 bases and J by 7 bases, with 16 bases between the two germline ends. This CDR3 has 14 amino acids. The germline gives CDR1 SGHDT, CDR2 YYEEEE. Incomplete CDR3 DNA: TGTGCCAGCAGCTCCGGAGGGGGATTTTTTGGC. This encodes CASSSGGGFFG. The whole CDR3 sequence is CASSSGGGFFGYTF. Full variable domain (remainder filled in from reference TRBV5-6 and TRBJ1-2): DAGVTQSPTHLIKTRGQQVTLRCSPKSGHDTVSWYQQALGQGPQFIFQYYEEEERQRGNFPDRFSGHQFPNYSSELNVNALLLGDSALYLCASSSGGGFFGYTFGSGTRLTVV.

Note on this clone: The CDR3 goes on 3 residues after the read ends, and that part is filled in from the germline J gene. The V gene is TRBV5-1, the J gene TRBJ2-3; perhaps D is TRBD1 or TRBD2 (5 bases each). Trimming took 3 bases from V and 4 from J, leaving 15 bases between them. Germline V CDR1 and CDR2: SGHRS, YFSETQ. There are 15 residues in the CDR3. CDR3 loop: CASSSMRGAPDTQYF. Incomplete CDR3 DNA: TGCGCCAGCAGCTCCATGCGAGGGGCGCCAGATACG.

About this clone: Read sequence stops 3 residues before the CDR3 end, and the germline J gene provides the missing end. This chain uses TRBV9 with TRBJ2-7; TRBD1 matches at 9 bases. Germline CDR1 and CDR2: SGDLS and YYNGEE. The CDR3 covers 12 residues. V lost 3 bases to trimming and J lost 5 bases; unmatched junction nucleotides: 0. The CDR3 loop reads CASSGQGDEQYF. CDR3 bases read: TGTGCCAGCAGCGGACAGGGGGACGAG.

Concerning this clone itself: The read terminates 3 residues ahead of where the CDR3 ends, so the germline J gene completes it. The gene calls are TRBV9 and TRBJ1-1; no firm D call. Germline V gene lookup returns CDR1 SGDLS and CDR2 YYNGEE. The CDR3 length is 14 residues. V lost 3 bases, J lost 4 bases, and 13 bases lay in between. CDR3 bases read: TGTGCCAGCAGCGGACTCGGAGACCTCACTGAA. Encoded protein: CASSGLGDLTE. In full, the CDR3 is CASSGLGDLTEAFF.

Worth noting for this clone: The CDR3 end lies 3 residues beyond the end of the read and is filled in from the germline J gene. The V call is TRBV6-2 or TRBV6-3, the J call TRBJ1-5, with a tentative D call TRBD1 (5 bases). The germline V gene has CDR1 MNHEY and CDR2 SVGEGT. V was trimmed by 7 bases and J by 1 base, leaving 8 bases between them. The length of the CDR3 is 13 residues. CDR3 DNA, as far as it was read: TGTGCCAGCACCCGACAGAGCAATCAGCCC. Residues: CASTRQSNQP. The whole CDR3 reads CASTRQSNQPQHF.

Concerning this clone: Coverage ceases 3 residues before the CDR3 finishes, and the germline J gene fills in the end. V usage is TRBV7-8 and J usage is TRBJ1-1; 7 bases match TRBD1. Looked up from germline, CDR1 is SGHVS and CDR2 is FQNEAQ. V trimming: 2 bases; J trimming: 4 bases; junction bases outside the gene matches: 10. The CDR3 has 16 residues. The CDR3 bases that were read are TGTGCCAGCAGCTTACGAGGGACAGCATCACCCACTGAA. As protein: CASSLRGTASPTE. The complete CDR3 sequence is CASSLRGTASPTEAFF.